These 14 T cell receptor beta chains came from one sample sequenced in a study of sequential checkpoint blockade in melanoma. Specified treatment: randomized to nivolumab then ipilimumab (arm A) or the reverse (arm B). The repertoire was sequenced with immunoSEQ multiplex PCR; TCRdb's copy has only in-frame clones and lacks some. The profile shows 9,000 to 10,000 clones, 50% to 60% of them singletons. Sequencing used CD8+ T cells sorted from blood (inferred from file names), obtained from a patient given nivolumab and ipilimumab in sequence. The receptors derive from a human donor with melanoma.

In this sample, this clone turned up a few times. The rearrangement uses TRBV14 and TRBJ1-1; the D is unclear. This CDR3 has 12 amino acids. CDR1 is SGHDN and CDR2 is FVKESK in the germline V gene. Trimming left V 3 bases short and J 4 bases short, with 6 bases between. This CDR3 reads CASSQGSTEAFF. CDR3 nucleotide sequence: TGTGCCAGCAGCCAGGGCAGCACTGAAGCTTTCTTT.

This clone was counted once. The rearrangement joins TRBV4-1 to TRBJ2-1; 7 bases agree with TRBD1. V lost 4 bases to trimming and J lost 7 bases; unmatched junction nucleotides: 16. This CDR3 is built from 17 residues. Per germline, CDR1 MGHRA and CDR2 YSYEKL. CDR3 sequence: CASSRQPTGAGSNEQFF. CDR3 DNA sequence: TGCGCCAGCAGCCGTCAACCTACAGGGGCAGGATCGAATGAGCAGTTCTTC.

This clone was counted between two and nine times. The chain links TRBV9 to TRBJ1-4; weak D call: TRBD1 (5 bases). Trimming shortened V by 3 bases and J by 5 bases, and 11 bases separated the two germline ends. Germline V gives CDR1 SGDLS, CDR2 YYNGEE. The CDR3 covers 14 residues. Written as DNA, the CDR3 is TGTGCCAGCAGCGCCGGGGGATCGAATGAAAAACTGTTTTTT. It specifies CASSAGGSNEKLFF.

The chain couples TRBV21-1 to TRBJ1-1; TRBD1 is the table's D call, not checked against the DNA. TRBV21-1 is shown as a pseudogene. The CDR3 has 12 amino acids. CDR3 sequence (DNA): TGTGCCAGCAGCCAGGGCAGCACTGAAGCTTTCTTT. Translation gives CASSQGSTEAFF.

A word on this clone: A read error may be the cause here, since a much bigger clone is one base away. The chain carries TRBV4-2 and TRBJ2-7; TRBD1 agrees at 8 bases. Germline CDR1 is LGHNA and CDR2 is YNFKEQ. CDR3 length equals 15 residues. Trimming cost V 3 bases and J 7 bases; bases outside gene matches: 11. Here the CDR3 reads CASSHGQGGPGEQYF. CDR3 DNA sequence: TGTGCCAGCAGCCACGGACAGGGAGGCCCCGGGGAGCAGTACTTC.

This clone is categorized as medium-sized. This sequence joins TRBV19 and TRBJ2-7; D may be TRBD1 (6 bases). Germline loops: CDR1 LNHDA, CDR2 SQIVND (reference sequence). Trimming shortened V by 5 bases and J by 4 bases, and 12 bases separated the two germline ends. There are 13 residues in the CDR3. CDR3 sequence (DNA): TGTGCCAGTAGTGCCCTGGACAGTTACGAGCAGTACTTC. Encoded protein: CASSALDSYEQYF. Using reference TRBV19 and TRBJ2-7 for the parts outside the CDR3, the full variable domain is DGGITQSPKYLFRKEGQNVTLSCEQNLNHDAMYWYRQDPGQGLRLIYYSQIVNDFQKGDIAEGYSVSREKKESFPLTVTSAQKNPTAFYLCASSALDSYEQYFGPGTRLTVT.

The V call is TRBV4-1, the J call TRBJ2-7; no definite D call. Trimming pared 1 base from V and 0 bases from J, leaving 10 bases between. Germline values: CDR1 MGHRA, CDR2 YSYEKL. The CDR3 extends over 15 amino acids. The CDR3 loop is CASSQANYPSYEQYF. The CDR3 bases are TGCGCCAGCAGCCAAGCCAACTACCCCTCCTACGAGCAGTACTTC.

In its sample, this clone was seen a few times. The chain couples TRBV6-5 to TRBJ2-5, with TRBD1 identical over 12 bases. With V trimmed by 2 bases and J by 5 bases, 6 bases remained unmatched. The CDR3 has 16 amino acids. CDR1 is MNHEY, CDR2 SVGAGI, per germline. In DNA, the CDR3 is TGTGCCAGCAGTTACCCGGGACAGGGGGCTTTGGAGACCCAGTACTTC. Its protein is CASSYPGQGALETQYF.

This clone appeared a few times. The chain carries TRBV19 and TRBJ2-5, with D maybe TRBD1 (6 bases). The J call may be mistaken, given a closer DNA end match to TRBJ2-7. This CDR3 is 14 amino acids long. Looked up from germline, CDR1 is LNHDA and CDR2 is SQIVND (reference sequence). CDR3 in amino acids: CASSIGGGSYEQYF. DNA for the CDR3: TGTGCCAGTAGTATAGGAGGGGGTTCCTACGAGCAGTACTTC.

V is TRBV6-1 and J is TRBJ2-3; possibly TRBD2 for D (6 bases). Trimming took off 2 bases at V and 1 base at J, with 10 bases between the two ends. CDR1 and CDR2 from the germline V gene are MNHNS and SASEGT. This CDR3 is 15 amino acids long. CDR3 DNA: TGTGCCAGCAGTGAATTGGGCGGGGGCACAGATACGCAGTATTTT. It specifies CASSELGGGTDTQYF.

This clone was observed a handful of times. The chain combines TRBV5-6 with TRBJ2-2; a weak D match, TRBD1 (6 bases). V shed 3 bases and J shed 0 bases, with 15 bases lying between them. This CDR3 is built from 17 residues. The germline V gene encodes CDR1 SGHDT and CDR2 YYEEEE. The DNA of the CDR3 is TGTGCCAGCAGCTCAAGTTTAGGGGGTCCGAACACCGGGGAGCTGTTTTTT. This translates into CASSSSLGGPNTGELFF.

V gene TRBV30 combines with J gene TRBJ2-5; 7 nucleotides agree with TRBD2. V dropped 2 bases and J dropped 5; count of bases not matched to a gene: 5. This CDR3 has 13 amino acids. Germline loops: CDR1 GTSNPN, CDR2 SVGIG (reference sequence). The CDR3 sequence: CAWSTFSGETQYF. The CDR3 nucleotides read TGTGCCTGGAGTACCTTTAGCGGGGAGACCCAGTACTTC.

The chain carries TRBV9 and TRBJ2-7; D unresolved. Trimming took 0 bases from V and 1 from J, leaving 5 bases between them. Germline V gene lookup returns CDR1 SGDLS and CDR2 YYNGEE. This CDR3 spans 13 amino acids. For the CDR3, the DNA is TGTGCCAGCAGCGTAGGAACTTCCTACGAGCAGTACTTC. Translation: CASSVGTSYEQYF.

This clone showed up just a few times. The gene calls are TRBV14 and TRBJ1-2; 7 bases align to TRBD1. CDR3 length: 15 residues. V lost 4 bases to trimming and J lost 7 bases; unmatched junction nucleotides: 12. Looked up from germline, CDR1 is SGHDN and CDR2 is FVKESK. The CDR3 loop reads CASSPLQQGFGGYTF. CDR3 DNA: TGTGCCAGCAGCCCCCTCCAACAGGGGTTTGGTGGCTACACCTTC. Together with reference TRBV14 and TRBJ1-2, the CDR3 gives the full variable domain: EAGVTQFPSHSVIEKGQTVTLRCDPISGHDNLYWYRRVMGKEIKFLLHFVKESKQDESGMPNNRFLAERTGGTYSTLKVQPAELEDSGVYFCASSPLQQGFGGYTFGSGTRLTVV.